The 25 T cell receptor beta chains presented below share a single source sample, sequenced in a study of molecular identifiers for immune sequencing clone quantification. TCRdb used MiXCR to reprocess the PCR reads, holding one entry per CDR3 protein. The sample contains about 65,000 distinct CDR3 sequences, 18% of which appear only once. Sequenced sample: naive CD8+ T cells from blood, with Jurkat cell RNA spiked in. Subset here: FACS-sorted CD8+CD4-CCR7+CD45RA+ naive T cells. The receptor set was obtained from a human donor in good health. Some libraries in this study had Jurkat cell RNA spiked in.

The table lists this clonotype with many counts. The V gene is TRBV6-5, the J gene TRBJ2-2; D perhaps matches TRBD2 (6 bases). CDR3 length: 16 residues. Germline-derived CDR1 and CDR2 are MNHEY and SVGAGI. V was trimmed by 0 bases and J by 4 bases, leaving 12 bases between them. In DNA, the CDR3 is TGTGCCAGCAGTTACTCTACGGGAGAGATCACCGGGGAGCTGTTTTTT. This gives the protein CASSYSTGEITGELFF.

Ten or more counts support this clonotype. The rearrangement joins TRBV5-1 to TRBJ2-3; no clear D gene. Trimming took 0 bases from V and 2 from J, leaving 7 bases between them. CDR3 length equals 14 residues. Germline V gene data show CDR1 as SGHRS and CDR2 as YFSETQ. The DNA for the CDR3 is TGCGCCAGCAGCTTGGTCGGGCTCACAGATACGCAGTATTTT. Amino acid sequence: CASSLVGLTDTQYF. Together with reference TRBV5-1 and TRBJ2-3, the CDR3 gives the full variable domain: KAGVTQTPRYLIKTRGQQVTLSCSPISGHRSVSWYQQTPGQGLQFLFEYFSETQRNKGNFPGRFSGRQFSNSRSEMNVSTLELGDSALYLCASSLVGLTDTQYFGPGTRLTVL.

This clonotype appeared many times. The chain combines TRBV7-6 with TRBJ1-1; tentative D call: TRBD1 (5 bases). V dropped 0 bases and J dropped 2 bases, with 10 bases sitting between them. This CDR3 spans 15 amino acids. Germline CDR1 is SGHVS and CDR2 is FNYEAQ. The CDR3 protein is CASSLAGVANTEAFF. CDR3 DNA: TGTGCCAGCAGCTTAGCGGGGGTCGCCAACACTGAAGCTTTCTTT.

There are many counts of this clonotype. V usage is TRBV5-6 and J usage is TRBJ2-4; D is uncertain. CDR3 length: 13 amino acids. V lost 0 bases and J 12 bases, leaving 13 bases between the germline ends. Germline V gene data show CDR1 as SGHDT and CDR2 as YYEEEE. The CDR3 protein is CASSLGPPWHQYF. CDR3 nucleotide sequence: TGTGCCAGCAGCTTGGGCCCCCCGTGGCATCAGTACTTC.

This clonotype was found many times. The chain uses TRBV6-2 or TRBV6-3 and TRBJ1-1, with D possibly being TRBD1 (6 bases). The V gene lost 0 bases and the J gene lost 3 bases, with 11 bases spanning the gap. The CDR3 length is 15 residues. CDR1 is MNHEY and CDR2 is SVGEGT in the germline V gene. The CDR3 DNA follows: TGTGCCAGCAGTTACTCTTGGACAGTCGACACTGAAGCTTTCTTT. Translation gives CASSYSWTVDTEAFF.

This clonotype was found a few times. One end of the junction varies from germline; a read error may be responsible. The rearrangement uses TRBV7-9 and TRBJ2-7; D possibly uses TRBD1 or TRBD2 (5 bases each). The CDR3 contains 18 residues. The germline CDR1 and CDR2 sequences are SEHNR and FQNEAQ (reference sequence). The CDR3: CASSLPRGTAPSSYERYF. CDR3 in DNA: TGTGCCAGCAGCTTACCCCGAGGGACGGCCCCCAGCTCCTACGAGCGGTACTTC.

This clonotype showed up just once. One base away lies a much larger clone, so this may be a sequencing read error. In this CDR3 the conserved last residue, phenylalanine or tryptophan, is missing, so a read error is likely. The chain links TRBV15 to TRBJ2-7; D is unresolved. The CDR3 is made up of 11 amino acids. CDR1 and CDR2 (germline): LNHNV, YYDKDF (reference sequence). Trimming shortened V by 1 base and J by 4 bases, and 2 bases separated the two germline ends. As DNA, the CDR3 is TGTGCCACCAGCAGAGGGTACGAGCAGTACTAC. Translated, it gives CATSRGYEQYY.

A word on this clonotype: It may be a read error: a sequence one base away is much more abundant. The chain recombines TRBV20-1 with TRBJ1-6, with a possible D match to TRBD1 (5 bases). The CDR3 runs 16 residues. The V gene lost 4 bases and the J gene lost 4 bases, with 17 bases spanning the gap. From germline, CDR1 is DFQATT and CDR2 SNEGSKA (reference sequence). CDR3: CSAIDRGSPYNSPLHF. As DNA, the CDR3 is TGCAGTGCTATAGATCGGGGGTCCCCTTATAATTCACCCCTCCACTTT.

The chain links TRBV28 to TRBJ1-1; D gene uncertain. Trimming pared 3 bases from V and 4 bases from J, leaving 15 bases between. This CDR3 is built from 15 residues. Germline-derived CDR1 and CDR2 are MDHEN and SYDVKM. The CDR3 sequence is CASSFFDTRCTEAFF. In DNA, the CDR3 is TGTGCCAGCAGTTTCTTTGACACCCGATGCACTGAAGCTTTCTTT. The full variable domain, rest sourced from reference TRBV28 and TRBJ1-1, is DVKVTQSSRYLVKRTGEKVFLECVQDMDHENMFWYRQDPGLGLRLIYFSYDVKMKEKGDIPEGYSVSREKKERFSLILESASTNQTSMYLCASSFFDTRCTEAFFGQGTRLTVV.

In this sample, this clonotype turned up many times. An end of the junction differs from the germline gene, which may be a read error. The J gene is TRBJ2-3, the V gene TRBV7-9; the D gene is possibly TRBD1 (6 bases). The germline V gene has CDR1 SEHNR and CDR2 FQNEAQ (reference sequence). This CDR3 is 11 amino acids long. This CDR3 is CASSLVQGPNF. CDR3 sequence (DNA): TGTGCCAGCAGCTTAGTACAGGGCCCAAATTTT.

J is TRBJ2-7 and V is TRBV5-4; 11 bases fit TRBD1. V gave up 4 bases and J gave up 3 bases; unmatched junction bases: 6. The CDR3 has 15 amino acids. Germline CDR1 reads SGHNT; CDR2 reads YYREEE (reference sequence). CDR3: CASSPGTGGLYEQYF. The DNA of the CDR3 is TGTGCCAGCAGCCCCGGGACAGGGGGACTCTACGAGCAGTACTTC. Based on the CDR3 plus reference TRBV5-4 and TRBJ2-7, the full variable domain is ETGVTQSPTHLIKTRGQQVTLRCSSQSGHNTVSWYQQALGQGPQFIFQYYREEENGRGNFPPRFSGLQFPNYSSELNVNALELDDSALYLCASSPGTGGLYEQYFGPGTRLTVT.

This clonotype was counted at least ten times. The genes are TRBV10-2 and TRBJ2-3; 7 bases match TRBD2. Germline lookup yields CDR1 WSHSY and CDR2 SAAADI. Losses at the gene ends were 7 bases for V and 4 bases for J; bases not matched to a gene: 8. This CDR3 has 14 residues. In DNA, the CDR3 is TGCGCCAGCACCGGGGGAGGGCCCTCAGATACGCAGTATTTT. Its protein is CASTGGGPSDTQYF.

This clonotype came up many times. J is TRBJ1-3 and V is TRBV27; no clear D. The CDR3 runs to 15 residues. The V end lost 0 bases, the J end lost 2 bases, and 8 bases lay between the germline ends. The germline gives CDR1 MNHEY, CDR2 SMNVEV (reference sequence). The CDR3, as DNA: TGTGCCAGCAGTTTATCAGGCACAACTGGAAACACCATATATTTT. This translates into CASSLSGTTGNTIYF.

Many counts were recorded for this clonotype. The CDR3 DNA reads TGCAGTGCTAGAGATTCCTTTCGGCGGGAGGAGAACACCGGGGAGCTGTTTTTT. This translates into CSARDSFRREENTGELFF. The chain is built from TRBV20-1 and TRBJ2-2; 8 bases align to TRBD2. The CDR3 runs 18 residues. The V and J ends lost 0 bases and 1 base, in that order; junction bases with no gene match: 10. The V gene's germline CDR1 is DFQATT and CDR2 SNEGSKA (reference sequence).

This clonotype was counted ten times or more. The V and J genes are TRBV27 and TRBJ1-6; TRBD1 agrees at 8 bases. This CDR3 has 18 residues. V shed 1 base and J 4 bases; nucleotides not matched to a gene: 9. CDR1 MNHEY and CDR2 SMNVEV come from the germline V gene (reference sequence). This chain's CDR3 is CASSLYRGYDDYNSPLHF. The DNA of the CDR3 is TGTGCCAGCAGTTTATACAGGGGGTACGACGATTATAATTCACCCCTCCACTTT.

A note on this clonotype: A junction end diverges from the germline sequence, so it may reflect a read error. V is TRBV5-3 and J is TRBJ2-1; D may be TRBD1 (5 bases). TRBV5-3 is an ORF, with its function uncertain. The CDR3 runs 14 residues. The CDR3 nucleotides read TGTGCCAGCAGCTTGGCAGGGACCTACAATGAGCAGTTCTTC. Protein sequence: CASSLAGTYNEQFF.

The table lists this clonotype with many counts. This chain connects TRBV24-1 to TRBJ2-2, with 7 positions matching TRBD1. Trimming cost V 4 bases and J 1 base; bases outside gene matches: 11. The CDR3 totals 18 residues. Per germline, CDR1 KGHDR and CDR2 SFDVKD. The CDR3 loop reads CATSDSWLGQKNTGELFF. The CDR3 DNA sequence: TGTGCCACCAGTGACTCATGGTTGGGACAGAAGAACACCGGGGAGCTGTTTTTT.

This clonotype came up many times. This rearrangement joins TRBV5-4 to TRBJ2-3; 10 nucleotides line up with TRBD2. V lost 0 bases, J lost 6 bases, and 4 bases stayed unmatched. The CDR3 covers 15 residues. The germline V gene encodes CDR1 SGHNT and CDR2 YYREEE (reference sequence). The CDR3 here is CASSLGLAGVDTQYF. CDR3 DNA sequence: TGTGCCAGCAGCTTGGGCCTAGCGGGAGTCGATACGCAGTATTTT.

Comments on this clonotype: Being one base from a much bigger clone, this may be a read error. The V call is TRBV19, the J call TRBJ1-5; no reliable D call. Looked up from germline, CDR1 is LNHDA and CDR2 is SQIVND (reference sequence). The length of the CDR3 is 15 residues. In DNA, the CDR3 is TGTGCCGGTAGCATCGGACTAGTAGGGAATCAGCCCCAGCATTTT. This encodes CAGSIGLVGNQPQHF.

This clonotype has just one count. One end of the junction is discordant with germline, which a read error may explain. The chain employs TRBV4-1 and TRBJ1-1, with D uncertain. The CDR3 is made up of 15 amino acids. Germline CDR1 reads MGHRA; CDR2 reads YSYEKL. The CDR3 bases are TGCGCCAGCAGCCAAGGAACGGTCGCGAGCACTGGAGCTCTCTTT. Its protein product is CASSQGTVASTGALF.

This clonotype appeared many times. V usage is TRBV11-2 and J usage is TRBJ2-7; the D is unclear. Germline V CDR1 and CDR2: SGHAT, FQNNGV. V shed 1 base and J shed 4 bases, with 11 bases lying between them. This CDR3 has 14 residues. CDR3 residues: CASSLGAGPYEQYF. The CDR3 nucleotides read TGTGCCAGCAGCTTAGGGGCTGGGCCGTACGAGCAGTACTTC.

J is TRBJ2-7 and V is TRBV5-3, with 8 nucleotides matching TRBD2. TRBV5-3 is an ORF for which the function is uncertain. This CDR3 spans 16 amino acids. V lost 10 bases to trimming and J lost 1 base; unmatched junction nucleotides: 16. CDR3: CAGSLVAGGFSYEQYF. Here the CDR3 DNA reads TGTGCCGGCAGCTTGGTCGCGGGAGGTTTTTCCTACGAGCAGTACTTC.

This clonotype came up a few times. This chain connects TRBV5-6 to TRBJ2-2; 12 bases are a match to TRBD2. The CDR3 is made up of 16 amino acids. V trimming: 2 bases; J trimming: 7 bases; junction bases outside the gene matches: 6. Germline V gene data show CDR1 as SGHDT and CDR2 as YYEEEE. DNA of the CDR3: TGTGCCAGCAGCTTCTCGACTAGCGGGAGCGTCGGGGAGCTGTTTTTT. Encoded protein: CASSFSTSGSVGELFF.

The gene calls are TRBV7-9 and TRBJ2-1, with 9 bases fitting TRBD2. Looked up from germline, CDR1 is SEHNR and CDR2 is FQNEAQ (reference sequence). The length of the CDR3 is 14 residues. With V trimmed by 10 bases and J by 7 bases, 11 bases remained unmatched. Here the CDR3 reads CATEREVVTNEQFF. The CDR3 nucleotides are TGTGCCACCGAGCGGGAGGTAGTTACGAATGAGCAGTTCTTC.

For this clonotype: Since a much larger clone is just one base distant, this may be a read error. The chain is built from TRBV6-2 or TRBV6-3 and TRBJ2-2; D is unclear. Germline-derived CDR1 and CDR2 are MNHEY and SVGEGT. The CDR3 extends over 14 amino acids. CDR3 coding DNA: TGTGCCAGCCGGGTTACAAAGAACGCCGGGGAGCTGTTTTTT. Amino acid sequence: CASRVTKNAGELFF.